The present T cell receptor beta chain was sequenced within a study of identical twins. MiXCR, run by TCRdb on the 5' RACE reads, gives a single entry per CDR3 protein. The sample includes about 660,000 distinct CDR3 sequences, around 8.3% of them seen just once. Findings of the study overall: Cross-sectional statistics underpinned the conclusions; the same donors were not followed. Beta out-of-frame sequences displayed a weaker excess of sharing between twins.

At least ten counts were recorded for this clonotype. Its antigen remains unknown. Germline-derived CDR1 and CDR2 are SQVTM and ANQGSEA. The CDR3 has 16 amino acids. The V gene end was trimmed by 5 bases and the J gene end by 0 bases; junction bases not matched to a gene: 6. These data also featured in a second study, about yellow fever vaccine responses in identical twins.

The specimen was PBMCs. This clonotype was sampled from a woman in her late teens or twenties in good health. This chain connects TRBV29-1 to TRBJ2-3, with 12 positions matching TRBD2. The CDR3 coding sequence is TGCAGCGTTTCGGGACTAGCGGGTACTAGCACAGATACGCAGTATTTT. It translates to CSVSGLAGTSTDTQYF.